Sequencing of this T cell receptor (beta chain) was carried out in a study of blood T cell repertoires in COVID-19. Study at large: Sources were T cells, B-cell-depleted T cells, or PBMCs; the material itself was cDNA or gDNA.

Per the original methods: Reference gene primer amplification gave nucleated cell count estimates. The data were produced by immunoSEQ multiplex PCR, yet TCRdb's version contains in-frame clones alone and is incomplete. The V and J calls and the clone size are those of that table, but D and trimming were determined from the DNA. The sample includes more than 150,000 clones, nearly 80% of them seen just once. This TCR was sampled from a man in his 60s who had been exposed to COVID-19. Sequences were obtained from PBMCs or T cells enriched from blood (not recorded which).

DNA of the CDR3: TGTGCCAGCAGTTTGGGGCGCCAGAAAGCTTTCTTT. Amino acids: CASSLGRQKAFF. V usage is TRBV6-5 and J usage is TRBJ1-1; D is possibly TRBD1 (5 bases). The CDR3 consists of 12 residues. CDR1 is MNHEY, CDR2 SVGAGI, per germline. Trimming cost V 4 bases and J 9 bases, with 12 bases left between them.